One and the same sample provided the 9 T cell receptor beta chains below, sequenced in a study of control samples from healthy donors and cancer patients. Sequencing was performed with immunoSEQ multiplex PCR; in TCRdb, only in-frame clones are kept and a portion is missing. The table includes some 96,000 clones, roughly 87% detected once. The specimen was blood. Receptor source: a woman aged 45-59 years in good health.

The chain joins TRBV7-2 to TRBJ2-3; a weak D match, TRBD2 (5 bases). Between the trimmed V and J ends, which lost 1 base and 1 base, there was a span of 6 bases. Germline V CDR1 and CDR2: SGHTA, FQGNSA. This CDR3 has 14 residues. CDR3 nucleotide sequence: TGTGCCAGCAGCTTAGGAGCGGGCACAGATACGCAGTATTTT. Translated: CASSLGAGTDTQYF. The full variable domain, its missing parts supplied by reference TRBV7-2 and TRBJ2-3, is GAGVSQSPSNKVTEKGKDVELRCDPISGHTALYWYRQSLGQGLEFLIYFQGNSAPDKSGLPSDRFSAERTGGSVSTLTIQRTQQEDSAVYLCASSLGAGTDTQYFGPGTRLTVL.

DNA of the CDR3: TGTGCCAGCAGTCGCGAACTAGGGACAGTTGCTGGAAACACCATATATTTT. This sequence encodes CASSRELGTVAGNTIYF. The V call is TRBV6-6, the J call TRBJ1-3, with TRBD1 identical over 7 bases. The germline V gene has CDR1 MNHNY and CDR2 SVGAGI (reference sequence). The ends lost 5 bases at V and 2 bases at J; junction bases unmatched: 12. This CDR3 is 17 amino acids long.

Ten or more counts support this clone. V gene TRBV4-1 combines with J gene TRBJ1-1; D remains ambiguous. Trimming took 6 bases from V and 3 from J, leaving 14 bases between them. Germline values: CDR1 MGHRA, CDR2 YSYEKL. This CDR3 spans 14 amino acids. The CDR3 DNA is TGCGCCAGCAGGGGCCCCCTAAGGGACACTGAAGCTTTCTTT. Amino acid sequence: CASRGPLRDTEAFF.

The CDR3 DNA is TGTGCCAGCAGTCCCAGGACGTATTATAGCAATCAGCCCCAGCATTTT. Its translation: CASSPRTYYSNQPQHF. V and J are TRBV2 and TRBJ1-5; D remains unclear. The V end was cut by 5 bases, the J end by 0 bases, with 14 bases between. Germline CDR1 reads SNHLY; CDR2 reads FYNNEI. This CDR3 has 16 residues. Based on the CDR3 plus reference TRBV2 and TRBJ1-5, the full variable domain is EPEVTQTPSHQVTQMGQEVILRCVPISNHLYFYWYRQILGQKVEFLVSFYNNEISEKSEIFDDQFSVERPDGSNFTLKIRSTKLEDSAMYFCASSPRTYYSNQPQHFGDGTRLSIL.

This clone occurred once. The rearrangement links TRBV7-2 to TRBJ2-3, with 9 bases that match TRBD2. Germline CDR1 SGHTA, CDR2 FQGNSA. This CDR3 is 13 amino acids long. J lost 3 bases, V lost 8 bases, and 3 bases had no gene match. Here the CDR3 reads CASGAGGTDTQYF. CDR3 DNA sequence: TGTGCCAGCGGGGCGGGAGGGACAGATACGCAGTATTTT.

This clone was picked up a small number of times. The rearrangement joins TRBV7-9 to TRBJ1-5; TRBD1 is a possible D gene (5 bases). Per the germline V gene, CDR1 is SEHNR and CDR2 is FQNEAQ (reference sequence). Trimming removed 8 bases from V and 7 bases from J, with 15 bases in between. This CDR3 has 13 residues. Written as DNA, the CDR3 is TGTGCCAGCGCAGGTGGAGGGGAACAGCCCCAGCATTTT. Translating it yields CASAGGGEQPQHF.

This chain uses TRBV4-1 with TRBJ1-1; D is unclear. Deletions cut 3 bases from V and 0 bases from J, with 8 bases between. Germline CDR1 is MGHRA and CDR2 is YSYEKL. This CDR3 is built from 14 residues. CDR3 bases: TGCGCCAGCAGCCAGGGGATTCTGAACACTGAAGCTTTCTTT. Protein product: CASSQGILNTEAFF.

CDR3 loop: CASSQELAGGRRRPTYF. In DNA form, the CDR3 reads TGCGCCAGCAGCCAAGAACTAGCGGGGGGGCGGAGAAGACCCACCTACTTC. This rearrangement joins TRBV4-1 to TRBJ2-5, with TRBD2 matching 13 bases. This CDR3 contains 17 residues. With V trimmed by 0 bases and J by 14 bases, 15 bases remained unmatched. The germline V gene has CDR1 MGHRA and CDR2 YSYEKL.

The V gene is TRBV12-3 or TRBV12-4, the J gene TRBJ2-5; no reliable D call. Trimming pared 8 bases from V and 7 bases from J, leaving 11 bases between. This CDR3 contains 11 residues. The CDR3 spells CASSKLGTQYF. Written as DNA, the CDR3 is TGTGCCAGCTCTAAACTCGGGACCCAGTACTTC.